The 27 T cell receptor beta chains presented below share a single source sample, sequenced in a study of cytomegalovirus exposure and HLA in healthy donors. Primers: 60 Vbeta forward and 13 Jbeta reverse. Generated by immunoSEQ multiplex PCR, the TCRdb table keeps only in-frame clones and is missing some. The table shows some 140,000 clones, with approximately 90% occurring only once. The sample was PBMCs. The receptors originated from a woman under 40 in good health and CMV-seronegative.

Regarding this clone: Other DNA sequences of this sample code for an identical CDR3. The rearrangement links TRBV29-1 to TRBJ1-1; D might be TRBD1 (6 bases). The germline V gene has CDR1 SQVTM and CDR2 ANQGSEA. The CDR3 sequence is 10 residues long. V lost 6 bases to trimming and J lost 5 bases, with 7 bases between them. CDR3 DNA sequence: TGCAGCGTAGGGGGAACTGAAGCTTTCTTT. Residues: CSVGGTEAFF. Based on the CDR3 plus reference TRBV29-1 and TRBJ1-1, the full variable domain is SAVISQKPSRDICQRGTSLTIQCQVDSQVTMMFWYRQQPGQSLTLIATANQGSEATYESGFVIDKFPISRPNLTFSTLTVSNMSPEDSSIYLCSVGGTEAFFGQGTRLTVV.

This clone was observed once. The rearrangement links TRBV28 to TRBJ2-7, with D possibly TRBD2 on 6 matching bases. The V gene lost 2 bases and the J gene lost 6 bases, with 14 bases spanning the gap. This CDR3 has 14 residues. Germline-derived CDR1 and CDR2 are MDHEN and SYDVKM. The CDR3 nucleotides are TGTGCCAGCAGTTTAATAGCGGTACCTTTCGAGCAGTACTTC. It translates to CASSLIAVPFEQYF.

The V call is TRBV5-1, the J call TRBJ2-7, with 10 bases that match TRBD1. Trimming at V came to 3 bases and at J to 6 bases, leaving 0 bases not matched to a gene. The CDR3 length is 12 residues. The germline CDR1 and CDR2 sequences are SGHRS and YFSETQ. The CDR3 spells CASSWTGGEQYF. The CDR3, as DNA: TGCGCCAGCAGCTGGACAGGGGGCGAGCAGTACTTC. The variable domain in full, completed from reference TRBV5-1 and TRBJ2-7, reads KAGVTQTPRYLIKTRGQQVTLSCSPISGHRSVSWYQQTPGQGLQFLFEYFSETQRNKGNFPGRFSGRQFSNSRSEMNVSTLELGDSALYLCASSWTGGEQYFGPGTRLTVT.

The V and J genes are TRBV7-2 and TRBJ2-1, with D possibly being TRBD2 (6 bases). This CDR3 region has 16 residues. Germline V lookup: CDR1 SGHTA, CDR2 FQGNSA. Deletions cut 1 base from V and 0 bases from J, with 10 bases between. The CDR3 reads CASSLEAGSSYNEQFF. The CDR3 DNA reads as TGTGCCAGCAGCTTAGAGGCGGGGAGCTCCTACAATGAGCAGTTCTTC.

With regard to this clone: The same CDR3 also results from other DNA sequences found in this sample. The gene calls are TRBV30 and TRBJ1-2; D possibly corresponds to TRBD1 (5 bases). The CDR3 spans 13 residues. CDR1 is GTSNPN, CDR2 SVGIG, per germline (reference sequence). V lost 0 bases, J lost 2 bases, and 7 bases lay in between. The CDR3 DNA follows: TGTGCCTGGAGTGTACAGGCCAACTATGGCTACACCTTC. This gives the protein CAWSVQANYGYTF.

The CDR3 reads CASSETGTGSAGTEAFF. CDR3 DNA sequence: TGTGCCAGCAGCGAAACCGGGACAGGGTCCGCGGGCACTGAAGCTTTCTTT. This chain links TRBV7-9 with TRBJ1-1, with TRBD1 matching 9 bases. The junction had 14 bases not matched to a gene; V was cut back by 5 bases and J by 4 bases. The CDR3 runs to 17 residues. Germline V CDR1 and CDR2: SEHNR, FQNEAQ (reference sequence).

The CDR3 DNA reads TGTGCCAGTAGTATCGAGGGCAGCTCCTACGAGCAGTACTTC. Translating gives CASSIEGSSYEQYF. V gene TRBV19 combines with J gene TRBJ2-7, with a possible D match to TRBD2 (5 bases). Germline values: CDR1 LNHDA, CDR2 SQIVND (reference sequence). The V end lost 3 bases, the J end lost 0 bases, and 9 bases lay between the germline ends. The CDR3 covers 14 residues.

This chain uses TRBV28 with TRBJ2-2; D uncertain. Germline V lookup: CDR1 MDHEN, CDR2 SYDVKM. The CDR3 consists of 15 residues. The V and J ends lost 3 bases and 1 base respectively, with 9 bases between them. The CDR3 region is CASSFRQVNTGELFF. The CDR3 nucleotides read TGTGCCAGCAGTTTTCGTCAGGTGAACACCGGGGAGCTGTTTTTT.

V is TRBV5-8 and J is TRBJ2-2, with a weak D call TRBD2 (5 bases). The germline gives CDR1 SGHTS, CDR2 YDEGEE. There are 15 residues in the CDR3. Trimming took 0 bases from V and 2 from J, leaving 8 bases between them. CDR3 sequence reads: CASSLGTLNTGELFF. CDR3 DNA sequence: TGTGCCAGCAGCTTGGGGACTTTAAACACCGGGGAGCTGTTTTTT.

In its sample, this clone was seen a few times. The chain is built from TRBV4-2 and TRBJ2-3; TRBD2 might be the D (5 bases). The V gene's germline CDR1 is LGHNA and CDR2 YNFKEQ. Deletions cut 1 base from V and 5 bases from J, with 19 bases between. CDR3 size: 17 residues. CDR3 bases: TGTGCCAGCAGCCAAGTCTTCTCGGCGAGGGCTGAAGATACGCAGTATTTT. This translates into CASSQVFSARAEDTQYF.

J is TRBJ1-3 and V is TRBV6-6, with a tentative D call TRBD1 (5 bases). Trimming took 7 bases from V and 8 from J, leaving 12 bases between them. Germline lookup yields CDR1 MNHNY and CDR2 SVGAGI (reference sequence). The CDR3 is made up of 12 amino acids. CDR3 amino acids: CASTGFRDTIYF. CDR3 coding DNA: TGTGCCAGCACAGGGTTCAGGGACACCATATATTTT.

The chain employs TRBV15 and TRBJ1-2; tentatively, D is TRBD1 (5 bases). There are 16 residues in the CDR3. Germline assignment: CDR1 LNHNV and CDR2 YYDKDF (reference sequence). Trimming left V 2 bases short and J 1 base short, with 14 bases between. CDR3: CATSRTKGTGNYGYTF. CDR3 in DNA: TGTGCCACCAGCAGAACGAAGGGGACTGGTAACTATGGCTACACCTTC.

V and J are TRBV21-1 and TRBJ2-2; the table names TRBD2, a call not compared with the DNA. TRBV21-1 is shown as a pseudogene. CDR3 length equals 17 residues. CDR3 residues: CASSKAVRGDDTGELFF. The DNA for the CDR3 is TGTGCCAGCAGCAAAGCGGTGCGGGGGGACGACACCGGGGAGCTGTTTTTT.

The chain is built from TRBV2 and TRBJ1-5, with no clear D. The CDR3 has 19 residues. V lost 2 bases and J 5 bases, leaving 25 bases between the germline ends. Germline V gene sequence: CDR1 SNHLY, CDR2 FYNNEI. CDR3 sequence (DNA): TGTGCCAGCAGTGAATCGGGTTCTTTCGAACGTAGAGGGTATCAGCCCCAGCATTTT. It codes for CASSESGSFERRGYQPQHF.

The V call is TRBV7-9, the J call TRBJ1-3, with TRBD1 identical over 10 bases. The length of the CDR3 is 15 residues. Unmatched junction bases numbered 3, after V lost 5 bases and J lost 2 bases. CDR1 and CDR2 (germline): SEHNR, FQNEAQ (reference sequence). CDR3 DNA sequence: TGTGCCAGCAGCACCGACAGGGGGCCTGGAAACACCATATATTTT. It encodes CASSTDRGPGNTIYF.

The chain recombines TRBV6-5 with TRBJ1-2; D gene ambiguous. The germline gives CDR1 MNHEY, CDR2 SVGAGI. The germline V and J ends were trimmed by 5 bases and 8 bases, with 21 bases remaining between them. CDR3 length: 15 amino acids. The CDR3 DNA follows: TGTGCCAGCAGTCGTCGGGAAGTAGGCCTATCGGGCTACACCTTC. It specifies CASSRREVGLSGYTF.

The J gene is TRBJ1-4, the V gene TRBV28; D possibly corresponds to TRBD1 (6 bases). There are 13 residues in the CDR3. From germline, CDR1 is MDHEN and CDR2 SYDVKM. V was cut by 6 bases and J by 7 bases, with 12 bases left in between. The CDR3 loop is CASSREGVEKLFF. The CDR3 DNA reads TGTGCCAGCAGCCGAGAGGGGGTTGAAAAACTGTTTTTT.

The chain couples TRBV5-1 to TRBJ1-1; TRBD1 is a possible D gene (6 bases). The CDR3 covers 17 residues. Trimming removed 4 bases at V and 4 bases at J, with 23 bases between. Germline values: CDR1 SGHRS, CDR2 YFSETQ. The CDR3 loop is CASSQFYLTGRVTEAFF. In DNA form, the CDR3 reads TGCGCCAGCAGCCAATTTTACCTGACAGGCAGGGTCACTGAAGCTTTCTTT.

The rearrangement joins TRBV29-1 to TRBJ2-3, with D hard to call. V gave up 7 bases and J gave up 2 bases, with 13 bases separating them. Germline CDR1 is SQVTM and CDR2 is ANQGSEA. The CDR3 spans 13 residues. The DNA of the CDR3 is TGCAGCGCTGGTACGGTCCTCACAGATACGCAGTATTTT. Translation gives CSAGTVLTDTQYF.

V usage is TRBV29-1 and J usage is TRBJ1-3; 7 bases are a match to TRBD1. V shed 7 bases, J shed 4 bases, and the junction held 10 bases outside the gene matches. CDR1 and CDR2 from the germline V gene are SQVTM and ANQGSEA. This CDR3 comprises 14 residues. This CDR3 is CSASRGVGGNTIYF. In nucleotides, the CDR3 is TGCAGCGCATCCAGGGGGGTAGGAGGAAACACCATATATTTT.

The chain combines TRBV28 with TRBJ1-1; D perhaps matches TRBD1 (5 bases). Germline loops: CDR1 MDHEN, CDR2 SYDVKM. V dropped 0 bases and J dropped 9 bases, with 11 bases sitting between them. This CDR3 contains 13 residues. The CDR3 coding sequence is TGTGCCAGCAGTTTATGGACGGGGGTAAAAGCTTTCTTT. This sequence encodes CASSLWTGVKAFF.

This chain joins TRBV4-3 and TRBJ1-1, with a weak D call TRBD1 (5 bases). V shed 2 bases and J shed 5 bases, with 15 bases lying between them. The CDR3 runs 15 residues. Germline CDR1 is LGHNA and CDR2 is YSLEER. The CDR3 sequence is CASSQTYRLRTEAFF. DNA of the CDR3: TGCGCCAGCAGCCAAACCTACAGGTTGCGGACTGAAGCTTTCTTT.

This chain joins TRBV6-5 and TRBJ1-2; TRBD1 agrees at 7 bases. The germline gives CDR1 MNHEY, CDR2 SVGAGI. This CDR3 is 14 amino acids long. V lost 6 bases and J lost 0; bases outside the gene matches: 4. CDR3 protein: CASRSGTANYGYTF. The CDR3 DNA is TGTGCCAGCAGATCCGGGACAGCTAACTATGGCTACACCTTC.

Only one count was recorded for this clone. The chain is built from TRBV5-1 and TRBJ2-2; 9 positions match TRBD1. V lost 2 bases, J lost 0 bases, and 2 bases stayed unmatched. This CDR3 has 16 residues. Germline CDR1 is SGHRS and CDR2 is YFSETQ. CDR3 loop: CASSFGTGTNTGELFF. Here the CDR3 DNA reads TGCGCCAGCAGCTTCGGGACAGGGACGAACACCGGGGAGCTGTTTTTT.

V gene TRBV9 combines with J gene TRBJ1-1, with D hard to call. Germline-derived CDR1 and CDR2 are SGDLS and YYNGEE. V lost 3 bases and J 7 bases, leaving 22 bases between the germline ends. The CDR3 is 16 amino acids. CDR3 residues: CASSAYGMAADGEAFF. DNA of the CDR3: TGTGCCAGCAGCGCCTACGGAATGGCGGCTGACGGTGAAGCTTTCTTT.

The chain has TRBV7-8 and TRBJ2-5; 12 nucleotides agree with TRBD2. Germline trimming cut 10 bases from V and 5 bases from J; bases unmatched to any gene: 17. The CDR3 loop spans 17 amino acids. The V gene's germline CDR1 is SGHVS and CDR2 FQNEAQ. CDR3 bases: TGTGCCACCCTGAGGCTTCAGACTAGCGGGAGAGCGGAGACCCAGTACTTC. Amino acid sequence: CATLRLQTSGRAETQYF.

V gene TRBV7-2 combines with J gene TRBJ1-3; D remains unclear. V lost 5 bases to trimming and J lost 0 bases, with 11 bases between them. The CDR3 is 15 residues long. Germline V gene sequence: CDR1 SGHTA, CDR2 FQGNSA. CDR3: CASSPGSSSGNTIYF. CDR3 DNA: TGTGCCAGCAGCCCGGGGTCATCCTCTGGAAACACCATATATTTT.